These 30 T cell receptor beta chains originate from one sample sequenced in a study of early T cells in non-severe SARS-CoV-2 infection. TCRdb re-called the 5' RACE reads with MiXCR, one entry per CDR3 protein. There are 60,000 to 80,000 distinct CDR3 sequences in the sample; 12% occur only once, and around 3.8% lies in the top ten. Sequenced input: whole blood. Receptor source: an adult who was a healthcare worker with PCR-confirmed SARS-CoV-2 infection or an uninfected control (not recorded which).

This clonotype showed up many times. V usage is TRBV12-3 or TRBV12-4 and J usage is TRBJ1-5; D is uncertain. V lost 6 bases to trimming and J lost 0 bases, with 9 bases between them. The CDR3 is 14 residues long. This CDR3 reads CASSLPSSNQPQHF. CDR3 sequence (DNA): TGTGCCAGCAGCCTCCCGAGTAGCAATCAGCCCCAGCATTTT.

The chain links TRBV11-2 to TRBJ1-6; D remains unclear. This CDR3 has 14 amino acids. V gave up 1 base and J gave up 10 bases, with 11 bases separating them. Per the germline V gene, CDR1 is SGHAT and CDR2 is FQNNGV. This CDR3 reads CASSLGEGRSPLHF. For the CDR3, the DNA is TGTGCCAGCAGCTTAGGAGAGGGAAGGTCACCCCTCCACTTT.

In its sample, this clonotype was seen a few times. The chain recombines TRBV11-2 with TRBJ2-7; 7 bases line up with TRBD2. This CDR3 region has 16 residues. V dropped 2 bases and J dropped 1; count of bases not matched to a gene: 8. Germline V CDR1 and CDR2: SGHAT, FQNNGV. CDR3 residues: CASSLSGGGESYEQYF. In DNA form, the CDR3 reads TGTGCCAGCAGCTTAAGTGGGGGAGGGGAGTCCTACGAGCAGTACTTC.

This clonotype came up many times. The CDR3 is CASSHSAGRQGTQYF. CDR3 DNA sequence: TGTGCCAGCAGTCACTCCGCGGGGAGGCAGGGTACGCAGTATTTT. The chain combines TRBV3-1 with TRBJ2-3; tentatively, D is TRBD2 (6 bases). Trimming removed 6 bases from V and 8 bases from J, with 21 bases in between. CDR3 length: 15 amino acids. Germline CDR1 LGHDT, CDR2 YNNKEL (reference sequence).

The sample holds many counts of this clonotype. The chain uses TRBV24-1 and TRBJ1-5; D is unclear. V was clipped by 1 base and J by 6 bases, with 9 bases between them. The germline V gene encodes CDR1 KGHDR and CDR2 SFDVKD. The CDR3 consists of 14 residues. The CDR3: CATSDFEQTQPQHF. CDR3 sequence (DNA): TGTGCCACCAGTGATTTCGAACAGACTCAGCCCCAGCATTTT.

This clonotype was seen only a few times. The DNA of the CDR3 is TGCGCCAGCAGTGAATCACTAGCGGTCTACGAGCAGTACTTC. This codes for CASSESLAVYEQYF. The J gene is TRBJ2-7, the V gene TRBV10-1; 8 bases map to TRBD2. V was pared by 3 bases and J by 3 bases, with 4 bases of the junction left unmatched. Per the germline V gene, CDR1 is WNHNN and CDR2 is SYGVQD (reference sequence). The CDR3 is 14 amino acids.

J is TRBJ2-7 and V is TRBV19; 8 bases are a match to TRBD1. V lost 8 bases, J lost 5 bases, and 5 bases stayed unmatched. The CDR3 sequence is 12 residues long. Per the germline V gene, CDR1 is LNHDA and CDR2 is SQIVND (reference sequence). CDR3 coding DNA: TGTGCCAGTGGGGACAGGCAGGACGAGCAGTACTTC. Protein product: CASGDRQDEQYF.

This clonotype was found many times. This chain uses TRBV15 with TRBJ1-1, with D unresolved. CDR1 is LNHNV and CDR2 is YYDKDF in the germline V gene (reference sequence). The length of the CDR3 is 13 residues. Trimming cost V 4 bases and J 1 base, with 7 bases left between them. This CDR3 reads CATSTTQNTEAFF. CDR3 coding DNA: TGTGCCACCAGCACCACCCAGAACACTGAAGCTTTCTTT.

This clonotype was counted many times. This sequence joins TRBV29-1 and TRBJ2-3; D call uncertain. The germline CDR1 and CDR2 sequences are SQVTM and ANQGSEA. Trimming removed 1 base from V and 4 bases from J, with 9 bases in between. CDR3 length equals 13 residues. The CDR3 here is CSVEGPGSDTQYF. The DNA of the CDR3 is TGCAGCGTTGAAGGGCCTGGGTCAGATACGCAGTATTTT.

There are a few counts of this clonotype. This sequence joins TRBV29-1 and TRBJ2-3, with 9 bases aligning to TRBD2. This CDR3 region has 15 residues. Germline trimming cut 2 bases from V and 2 bases from J; bases unmatched to any gene: 5. Germline V gene sequence: CDR1 SQVTM, CDR2 ANQGSEA. DNA of the CDR3: TGCAGCGTTGAAACCCCTAGCGGGATCACAGATACGCAGTATTTT. Translating it yields CSVETPSGITDTQYF.

The chain combines TRBV5-1 with TRBJ2-5; no reliable D call. Germline V gives CDR1 SGHRS, CDR2 YFSETQ. This CDR3 is built from 15 residues. With 3 bases removed from V and 5 bases from J, the gap between germline ends came to 17 bases. In DNA, the CDR3 is TGCGCCAGCAGCTCACAACCCCGCCCCGTGGAGACCCAGTACTTC. Translation: CASSSQPRPVETQYF.

This chain joins TRBV10-1 and TRBJ2-4, with a possible D match to TRBD1 (6 bases). The V gene lost 5 bases and the J gene lost 1 base, with 12 bases spanning the gap. CDR3 size: 15 residues. Per germline, CDR1 WNHNN and CDR2 SYGVQD (reference sequence). CDR3 sequence reads: CASSRDNRAKNIQYF. The CDR3 DNA sequence: TGCGCCAGCAGTCGGGACAATAGGGCCAAAAACATTCAGTACTTC.

The chain uses TRBV5-1 and TRBJ2-7, with D tentatively TRBD2 (6 bases). CDR1 and CDR2 from the germline V gene are SGHRS and YFSETQ. The CDR3 has 16 residues. V was clipped by 0 bases and J by 1 base, with 14 bases between them. Written as DNA, the CDR3 is TGCGCCAGCAGCTTGGGGCAAGCGGACTATTCCTACGAGCAGTACTTC. Translating gives CASSLGQADYSYEQYF.

This clonotype was counted a few times. The chain has TRBV7-6 and TRBJ2-1, with 10 bases lining up with TRBD2. The junction had 7 bases not matched to a gene; V was cut back by 1 base and J by 4 bases. Germline V gene data show CDR1 as SGHVS and CDR2 as FNYEAQ. This CDR3 spans 17 amino acids. For the CDR3, the DNA is TGTGCCAGCAGCTTAGTTGCTAGCGGGAGACATTACAATGAGCAGTTCTTC. It yields the protein CASSLVASGRHYNEQFF.

This clonotype was observed a few times. As DNA, the CDR3 is TGTGCCAGCAGCCTCACTAGCGTCACAGATACGCAGTATTTT. It encodes CASSLTSVTDTQYF. This sequence joins TRBV7-2 and TRBJ2-3; 7 positions agree with TRBD2. Trimming removed 5 bases from V and 2 bases from J; junction bases left unmatched: 4. Germline CDR1 is SGHTA and CDR2 is FQGNSA. The CDR3 sequence is 14 residues long.

This clonotype was observed many times. The CDR3 loop is CSVVGDGLQLGQFF. CDR3 DNA sequence: TGCAGCGTTGTAGGGGACGGGTTGCAGCTTGGGCAGTTCTTC. V and J are TRBV29-1 and TRBJ2-1; tentatively, D is TRBD1 or TRBD2 (5 bases each). CDR1 is SQVTM and CDR2 is ANQGSEA in the germline V gene. Trimming stripped 4 bases from V and 12 bases from J, with 22 bases between. The CDR3 has 14 amino acids.

This chain connects TRBV29-1 to TRBJ2-2, with D perhaps TRBD2 (5 bases). Germline assignment: CDR1 SQVTM and CDR2 ANQGSEA. The CDR3 spans 12 residues. V was pared by 6 bases and J by 2 bases, with 7 bases between. The CDR3 here is CSVDSNTGELFF. CDR3 in DNA: TGCAGCGTGGACTCCAACACCGGGGAGCTGTTTTTT.

This clonotype has just a few counts. The gene calls are TRBV18 and TRBJ2-7; D assignment may be TRBD1 or TRBD2 (5 bases each). The CDR3 loop spans 14 amino acids. Deletions cut 3 bases from V and 2 bases from J, with 11 bases between. CDR1 is KGHSH, CDR2 LQKENI, per germline. CDR3 nucleotide sequence: TGTGCCAGCTCACCCTCCGGGGACCCCTACGAGCAGTACTTC. The encoded protein is CASSPSGDPYEQYF.

J is TRBJ2-1 and V is TRBV27; 10 nucleotides match TRBD1. With 4 bases clipped from V and 9 bases from J, the junction kept 6 bases outside the gene matches. Germline CDR1 is MNHEY and CDR2 is SMNVEV (reference sequence). The CDR3 extends over 14 amino acids. CDR3 DNA: TGTGCCAGCAGTTACGGACAGGGGGGGAGTGAGCAGTTCTTC. Translation: CASSYGQGGSEQFF.

This chain uses TRBV5-1 with TRBJ2-5; D possibly uses TRBD1 or TRBD2 (6 bases each). The germline V gene encodes CDR1 SGHRS and CDR2 YFSETQ. The V gene lost 4 bases and the J gene lost 2 bases, with 12 bases spanning the gap. This CDR3 region has 14 residues. The CDR3 is CASSAGGFQETQYF. CDR3 nucleotides: TGCGCCAGCAGCGCCGGGGGCTTTCAAGAGACCCAGTACTTC.

There are many counts of this clonotype. The chain has TRBV7-9 and TRBJ2-7; 9 positions match TRBD1. The CDR3 is 14 residues long. CDR1 SEHNR and CDR2 FQNEAQ come from the germline V gene (reference sequence). V was pared by 8 bases and J by 5 bases, with 10 bases of the junction left unmatched. The CDR3, as DNA: TGTGCCAGCGCCCGAGGGACAGGGCAGGACGAGCAGTACTTC. Protein: CASARGTGQDEQYF.

At least ten counts were recorded for this clonotype. This chain connects TRBV19 to TRBJ1-5; 12 positions match TRBD1. The V segment lost 3 bases and the J segment 0 bases; nucleotides outside the gene matches: 6. The CDR3 extends over 18 amino acids. The germline CDR1 and CDR2 sequences are LNHDA and SQIVND (reference sequence). CDR3 nucleotide sequence: TGTGCCAGTAGTATCGGCGGGACAGGGGGCCTTAGCAATCAGCCCCAGCATTTT. The encoded protein is CASSIGGTGGLSNQPQHF. The variable domain in full, completed from reference TRBV19 and TRBJ1-5, reads DGGITQSPKYLFRKEGQNVTLSCEQNLNHDAMYWYRQDPGQGLRLIYYSQIVNDFQKGDIAEGYSVSREKKESFPLTVTSAQKNPTAFYLCASSIGGTGGLSNQPQHFGDGTRLSIL.

This chain uses TRBV7-9 with TRBJ2-7; D unresolved. The V end lost 4 bases, the J end lost 5 bases, and 12 bases lay between the germline ends. The CDR3 is 13 residues long. CDR1 SEHNR and CDR2 FQNEAQ come from the germline V gene (reference sequence). The CDR3 coding sequence is TGTGCCAGCAGCTCCGGCCTTGAGCACGAGCAGTACTTC. Its protein is CASSSGLEHEQYF.

This chain links TRBV7-3 with TRBJ2-2; D possibly uses TRBD1 or TRBD2 (5 bases each). There are 13 residues in the CDR3. Trimming pared 5 bases from V and 8 bases from J, leaving 12 bases between. Germline V gene sequence: CDR1 SGHTA, CDR2 FQGTGA. CDR3 nucleotide sequence: TGTGCCAGCAGCCTGGGACCGACAGGGGAGCTGTTTTTT. Its translation is CASSLGPTGELFF.

The rearrangement uses TRBV28 and TRBJ1-1, with D perhaps matching TRBD1 (5 bases). This CDR3 has 12 residues. Germline loops: CDR1 MDHEN, CDR2 SYDVKM. The germline V and J ends were trimmed by 6 bases and 14 bases, with 19 bases remaining between them. The DNA of the CDR3 is TGTGCCAGCAGCCAACCCTCCACCCGGGACTTCTTT. This encodes CASSQPSTRDFF.

This clonotype occurred many times. This rearrangement joins TRBV5-4 to TRBJ1-3; perhaps TRBD1 as D (6 bases). In germline, CDR1 is SGHNT, CDR2 YYREEE (reference sequence). The germline V and J ends were trimmed by 1 base and 2 bases, with 10 bases remaining between them. The CDR3 has 15 residues. The CDR3 is CASSLPGAAGNTIYF. Written as DNA, the CDR3 is TGTGCCAGCAGCTTGCCGGGGGCGGCTGGAAACACCATATATTTT.

The chain combines TRBV10-3 with TRBJ2-7; D is unclear. The ends were cut back, 3 bases at V and 2 bases at J, with 11 bases in the middle. The germline V gene encodes CDR1 ENHRY and CDR2 SYGVKD. The CDR3 has 14 residues. The CDR3 sequence: CAISDHLTAYEQYF. Here the CDR3 DNA reads TGTGCCATCAGTGATCATCTTACAGCCTACGAGCAGTACTTC.

This clonotype was recorded many times. The chain is built from TRBV2 and TRBJ2-5; 10 bases are shared with TRBD2. J was trimmed by 4 bases and V by 5 bases; bases with no gene match: 4. The CDR3 runs to 14 residues. Germline values: CDR1 SNHLY, CDR2 FYNNEI. The CDR3 reads CASSSEREGETQYF. The CDR3 nucleotides read TGTGCCAGCAGTTCCGAGCGGGAGGGAGAGACCCAGTACTTC.

The chain joins TRBV7-9 to TRBJ2-1, with 7 nucleotides matching TRBD2. This CDR3 spans 16 amino acids. Germline lookup yields CDR1 SEHNR and CDR2 FQNEAQ (reference sequence). The junction had 4 bases not matched to a gene; V was cut back by 0 bases and J by 2 bases. The CDR3 is CASSLASSGAYNEQFF. The DNA of the CDR3 is TGTGCCAGCAGCTTAGCGTCCAGCGGGGCCTACAATGAGCAGTTCTTC.

This clonotype was counted many times. CDR3 amino acids: CASSYSSGEGDEQFF. The CDR3 coding sequence is TGTGCCAGCAGTTACTCTTCGGGAGAGGGCGATGAGCAGTTCTTC. This rearrangement joins TRBV6-5 to TRBJ2-1, with D perhaps TRBD2 (6 bases). Between the trimmed V and J ends, which lost 0 bases and 8 bases, there was a span of 14 bases. Per the germline V gene, CDR1 is MNHEY and CDR2 is SVGAGI. This CDR3 region has 15 residues.